Reported below is one T cell receptor (beta chain). Germline is not matched at one junction end, which may reflect a read error. CDR1 and CDR2 from the germline V gene are SNHLY and FYNNEI. The CDR3 is 12 amino acids. This entry is derived from a study of blood T cell repertoires in COVID-19. Some clones are missing from TCRdb's copy, which holds only in-frame ones; the method was immunoSEQ multiplex PCR. In the table there are some 270,000 clones, about 89% of which are singletons. This TCR came from a man aged 35-49 years with active or convalescent COVID-19. The chain recombines TRBV2 with TRBJ1-3; the D gene is possibly TRBD1 (5 bases). The sequencing sample was made of peripheral blood. CDR3: CASSEAGYRLDF. The CDR3 region has the DNA TGTGCCAGCAGTGAAGCGGGGTACAGGTTGGATTTT.